The clone carrying this TCR beta chain was found many times. The data were obtained in a study of read filtering for tumor transcriptome and immune sequencing. CDR1 is ENHRY, CDR2 SYGVKD, per germline. The CDR3 contains 13 residues. V dropped 6 bases and J dropped 2 bases, with 10 bases sitting between them. Molecular barcoded adaptors covering alpha/delta and beta/gamma chains were used on approximately 440 ng RNA. One entry per CDR3 protein, called by TCRdb with MiXCR from the reads. The sample lists about 62,000 distinct CDR3 sequences, roughly 20% occurring once. The chain joins TRBV10-3 to TRBJ2-5; TRBD2 might be the D (5 bases). The specimen was a population of CD138-negative cells sorted from bone marrow. This receptor was taken from a donor at least 40 years old with multiple myeloma. This chain's CDR3 is CAIRTGGQETQYF. As DNA, the CDR3 is TGTGCCATCAGAACCGGCGGGCAAGAGACCCAGTACTTC.